The clone carrying this T cell receptor beta chain was observed at least ten times. These data belong to a study of blood T cell repertoires in COVID-19. About the study: T cells, B-cell-depleted T cells, or PBMCs provided the cDNA or gDNA that served as material.

Trimming cost V 6 bases and J 4 bases, with 14 bases left between them. CDR1 WNHNN and CDR2 SYGVQD come from the germline V gene (reference sequence). This CDR3 has 14 amino acids. The data were produced by immunoSEQ multiplex PCR, yet TCRdb's version contains in-frame clones alone and is incomplete. The sample has 150,000 to 200,000 clones, roughly 80% seen once; the top ten hold less than 10%. Sequencing input: peripheral blood. The chain links TRBV10-1 to TRBJ2-3; maybe TRBD1 (6 bases). This clonotype originated in a woman aged 70-85 years with COVID-19, enrolled during active disease. The DNA of the CDR3 is TGCGCCAGCAGAGGCAGGGGTCTCGCAGATACGCAGTATTTT. Residues: CASRGRGLADTQYF.